This passage covers 9 T cell receptor beta chains from one sample sequenced in a study of cytomegalovirus exposure and HLA in healthy donors. A multiplex PCR was run with 60 Vbeta primers and 13 Jbeta primers. Generated by immunoSEQ multiplex PCR, the TCRdb table keeps only in-frame clones and is missing some. The sample lists under 150,000 clones, 80% to 90% occurring once. Input material: PBMCs. These receptors all come from a woman in her thirties or forties in good health and CMV-seropositive.

The chain joins TRBV2 to TRBJ2-1, with 8 bases aligning to TRBD2. Trimming took 5 bases from V and 9 from J; bases not matched to a gene: 12. Germline V gene data show CDR1 as SNHLY and CDR2 as FYNNEI. The CDR3 totals 15 residues. CDR3 nucleotide sequence: TGTGCCAGCAGTCCCAACCCCGGGACTAGGATTGAGCAGTTCTTC. Its protein product is CASSPNPGTRIEQFF.

The chain combines TRBV5-1 with TRBJ2-5; 8 bases line up with TRBD1. The V gene end was trimmed by 4 bases and the J gene end by 4 bases; junction bases not matched to a gene: 6. Germline V lookup: CDR1 SGHRS, CDR2 YFSETQ. There are 14 residues in the CDR3. CDR3 residues: CASSGTGPPETQYF. The CDR3, as DNA: TGCGCCAGCAGCGGGACAGGACCCCCAGAGACCCAGTACTTC.

The gene calls are TRBV6-5 and TRBJ1-1; D perhaps matches TRBD1 (6 bases). Germline V gives CDR1 MNHEY, CDR2 SVGAGI. This CDR3 is 15 amino acids long. The ends were cut back, 4 bases at V and 0 bases at J, with 12 bases in the middle. The CDR3 coding sequence is TGTGCCAGCAGTTCCAAGGGGGTGATGAACACTGAAGCTTTCTTT. It specifies CASSSKGVMNTEAFF.

This clone counts as medium-sized. The chain couples TRBV9 to TRBJ1-1, with unresolved D. V dropped 0 bases and J dropped 1 base, with 4 bases sitting between them. This CDR3 has 13 residues. Looked up from germline, CDR1 is SGDLS and CDR2 is YYNGEE. Here the CDR3 DNA reads TGTGCCAGCAGCGTAGACTGGAACACTGAAGCTTTCTTT. This codes for CASSVDWNTEAFF.

The chain combines TRBV7-2 with TRBJ1-6; 7 bases are a match to TRBD1. Germline CDR1 SGHTA, CDR2 FQGNSA. V shed 3 bases and J 10 bases; nucleotides not matched to a gene: 6. The CDR3 sequence is 14 residues long. The CDR3 nucleotides read TGTGCCAGCAGCTTGGGGACAGCTCGCTCACCCCTCCACTTT. It specifies CASSLGTARSPLHF.

V usage is TRBV5-1 and J usage is TRBJ1-2; weak D call: TRBD1 (5 bases). This CDR3 region has 15 residues. The germline V gene encodes CDR1 SGHRS and CDR2 YFSETQ. V was pared by 7 bases and J by 7 bases, with 23 bases between. The CDR3 region is CASGLGDVTGFGYTF. The CDR3 DNA follows: TGCGCCAGCGGATTGGGCGACGTCACAGGTTTTGGCTACACCTTC.

As DNA, the CDR3 is TGTGCCAGCAGCTTGGGGCATCTTGAAGCTTTCTTT. Translated, it gives CASSLGHLEAFF. V usage is TRBV11-2 and J usage is TRBJ1-1; tentatively, D is TRBD1 (5 bases). The CDR3 has 12 amino acids. The V end was cut by 3 bases, the J end by 7 bases, with 9 bases between. Germline V lookup: CDR1 SGHAT, CDR2 FQNNGV.

The chain is built from TRBV11-1 and TRBJ1-4; 7 bases fit TRBD1. The CDR3 sequence is 14 residues long. The germline V gene encodes CDR1 SGHAT and CDR2 FQDESV (reference sequence). The J segment lost 8 bases and the V segment lost 8 bases, leaving 11 bases of the junction unmatched. The CDR3 region is CASGRDSVGEKLFF. In nucleotides, the CDR3 is TGTGCCAGCGGTCGGGACAGCGTAGGAGAAAAACTGTTTTTT.

The chain couples TRBV11-3 to TRBJ2-5, with 16 bases matching TRBD2. CDR1 is SGHNT and CDR2 is YENEEA in the germline V gene. This CDR3 contains 17 residues. The J segment lost 5 bases and the V segment lost 5 bases, leaving 8 bases of the junction unmatched. The CDR3 spells CASSPGLAGGPFETQYF. The CDR3, as DNA: TGTGCCAGCAGCCCGGGACTAGCGGGAGGGCCCTTTGAGACCCAGTACTTC.